The present TCR beta chain was sequenced within a study of shared clonotypes between healthy human individuals. Overall study results and limits: A reduction in generation probabilities was seen for non-shared clonotypes relative to those shared by all four donors.

TCRdb's table, derived via immunoSEQ multiplex PCR, lists solely in-frame clones and lacks some. This sample has around 1.1 million clones, with about 72% found just once. On this clone: Its target is not known.

All donors were Caucasian adults living in Nashville, Tennessee. The source material was memory CD4+ T cells from PBMCs. Subset here: CD45RA-negative fraction. The receptor was derived from a man younger than 35 in good health. Some clones in this sample may be carry-over from other donors' samples.

CDR3 sequence (DNA): TGTGCCCTCGGTAGCGGGAGGCTCACAGATACGCAGTATTTT. This encodes CALGSGRLTDTQYF. This chain joins TRBV7-2 and TRBJ2-3; the match to TRBD2 covers 10 bases. Germline V gene sequence: CDR1 SGHTA, CDR2 FQGNSA. The V gene end was trimmed by 11 bases and the J gene end by 2 bases; junction bases not matched to a gene: 7. This CDR3 is 14 amino acids long.